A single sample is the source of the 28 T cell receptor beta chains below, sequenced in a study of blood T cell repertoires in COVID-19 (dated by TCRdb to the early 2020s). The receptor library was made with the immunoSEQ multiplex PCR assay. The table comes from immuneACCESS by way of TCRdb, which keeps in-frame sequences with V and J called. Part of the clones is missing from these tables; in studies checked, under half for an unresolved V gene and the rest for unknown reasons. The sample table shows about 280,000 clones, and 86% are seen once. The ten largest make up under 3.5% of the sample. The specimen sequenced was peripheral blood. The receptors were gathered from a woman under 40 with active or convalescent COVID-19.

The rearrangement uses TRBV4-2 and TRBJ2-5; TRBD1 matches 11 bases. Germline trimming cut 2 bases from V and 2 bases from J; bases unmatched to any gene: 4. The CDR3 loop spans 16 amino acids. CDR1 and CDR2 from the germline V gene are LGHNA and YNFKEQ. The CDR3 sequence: CASSQRDRGVQETQYF. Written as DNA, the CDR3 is TGTGCCAGCAGCCAAAGGGACAGGGGGGTTCAAGAGACCCAGTACTTC.

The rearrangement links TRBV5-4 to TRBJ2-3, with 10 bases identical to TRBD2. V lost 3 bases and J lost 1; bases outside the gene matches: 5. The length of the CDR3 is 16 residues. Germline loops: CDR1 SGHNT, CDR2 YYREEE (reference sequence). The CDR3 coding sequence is TGTGCCAGCAGCTGGGCCGGGACTAGCGGCACAGATACGCAGTATTTT. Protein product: CASSWAGTSGTDTQYF.

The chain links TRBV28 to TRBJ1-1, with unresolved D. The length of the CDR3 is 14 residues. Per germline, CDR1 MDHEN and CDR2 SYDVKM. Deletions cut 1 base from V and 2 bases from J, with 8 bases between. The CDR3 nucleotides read TGTGCCAGCAGTTTATTAGCCGATAACACTGAAGCTTTCTTT. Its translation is CASSLLADNTEAFF.

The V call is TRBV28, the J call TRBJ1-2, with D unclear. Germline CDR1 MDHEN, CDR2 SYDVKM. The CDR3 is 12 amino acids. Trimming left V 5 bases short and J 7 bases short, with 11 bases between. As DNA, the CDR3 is TGTGCCAGCAGTCTTAATCGCGCTGGCTACACCTTC. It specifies CASSLNRAGYTF.

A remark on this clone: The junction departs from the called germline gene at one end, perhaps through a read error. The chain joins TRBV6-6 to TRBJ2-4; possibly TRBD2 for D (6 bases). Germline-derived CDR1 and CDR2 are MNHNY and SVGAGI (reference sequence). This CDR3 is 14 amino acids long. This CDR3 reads CASSEALAKNVQYF. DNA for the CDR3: TGTGCCAGCTCAGAGGCACTAGCCAAAAACGTTCAGTACTTC.

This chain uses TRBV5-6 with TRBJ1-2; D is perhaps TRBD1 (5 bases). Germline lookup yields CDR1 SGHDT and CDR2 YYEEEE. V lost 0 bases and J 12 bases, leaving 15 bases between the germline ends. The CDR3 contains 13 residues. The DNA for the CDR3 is TGTGCCAGCAGCTTGGCCGGGGGATCGCTCGACACCTTC. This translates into CASSLAGGSLDTF.

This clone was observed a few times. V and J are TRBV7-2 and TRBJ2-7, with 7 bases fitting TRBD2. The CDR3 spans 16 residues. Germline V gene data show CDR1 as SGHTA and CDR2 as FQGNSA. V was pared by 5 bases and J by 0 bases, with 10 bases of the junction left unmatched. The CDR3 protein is CASSINSGWTSYEQYF. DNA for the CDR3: TGTGCCAGCAGCATCAATAGCGGGTGGACCTCCTACGAGCAGTACTTC.

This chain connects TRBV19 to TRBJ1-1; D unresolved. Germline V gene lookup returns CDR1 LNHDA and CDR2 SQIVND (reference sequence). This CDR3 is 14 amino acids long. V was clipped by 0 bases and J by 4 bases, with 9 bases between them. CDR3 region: CASSIDGRGTEAFF. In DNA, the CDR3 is TGTGCCAGTAGTATAGACGGTAGAGGCACTGAAGCTTTCTTT.

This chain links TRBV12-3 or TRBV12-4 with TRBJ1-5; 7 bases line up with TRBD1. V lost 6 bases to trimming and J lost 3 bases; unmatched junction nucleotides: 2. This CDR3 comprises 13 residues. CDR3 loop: CASSGTANQPQHF. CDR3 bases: TGTGCCAGCAGCGGGACAGCCAATCAGCCCCAGCATTTT.

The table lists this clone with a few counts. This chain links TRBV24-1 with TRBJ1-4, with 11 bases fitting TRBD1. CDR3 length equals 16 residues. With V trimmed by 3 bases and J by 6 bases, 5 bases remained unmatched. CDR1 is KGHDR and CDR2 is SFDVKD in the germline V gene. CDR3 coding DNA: TGTGCCACCAGTGATCCCGGGACAGGGGGTTATGAAAAACTGTTTTTT. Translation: CATSDPGTGGYEKLFF.

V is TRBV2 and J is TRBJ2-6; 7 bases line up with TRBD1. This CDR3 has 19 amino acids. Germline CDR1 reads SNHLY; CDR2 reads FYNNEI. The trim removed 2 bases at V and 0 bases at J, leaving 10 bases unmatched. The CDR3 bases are TGTGCCAGCAGTGAAAGGGGGCGCTTGTCTTTCTCTGGGGCCAACGTCCTGACTTTC. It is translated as CASSERGRLSFSGANVLTF.

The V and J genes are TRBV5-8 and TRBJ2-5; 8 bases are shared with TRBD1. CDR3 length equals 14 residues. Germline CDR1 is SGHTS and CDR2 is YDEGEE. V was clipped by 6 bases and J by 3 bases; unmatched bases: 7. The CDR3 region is CASTLDRVKETQYF. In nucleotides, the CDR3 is TGTGCCAGCACCCTGGACAGGGTTAAAGAGACCCAGTACTTC.

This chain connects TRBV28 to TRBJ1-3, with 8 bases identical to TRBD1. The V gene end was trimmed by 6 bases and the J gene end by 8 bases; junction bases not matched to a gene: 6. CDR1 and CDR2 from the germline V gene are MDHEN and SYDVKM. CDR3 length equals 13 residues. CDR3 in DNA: TGTGCCAGCAGGCCCGGACAGGGCTACACCATATATTTT. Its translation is CASRPGQGYTIYF.

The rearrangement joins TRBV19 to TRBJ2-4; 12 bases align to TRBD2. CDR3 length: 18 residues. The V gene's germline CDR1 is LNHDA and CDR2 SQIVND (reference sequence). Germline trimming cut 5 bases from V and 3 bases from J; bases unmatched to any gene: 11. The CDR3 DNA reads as TGTGCCAGTAGTTCCACTCTAGCGGGGGGGCCTAGCAAAAACATTCAGTACTTC. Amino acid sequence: CASSSTLAGGPSKNIQYF.

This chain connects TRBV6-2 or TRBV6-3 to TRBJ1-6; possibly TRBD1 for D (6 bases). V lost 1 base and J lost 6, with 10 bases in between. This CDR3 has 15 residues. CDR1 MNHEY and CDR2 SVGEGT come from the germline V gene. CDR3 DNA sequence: TGTGCCAGCAGTTACTTAAACAGGGCTAATTCACCCCTCCACTTT. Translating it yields CASSYLNRANSPLHF.

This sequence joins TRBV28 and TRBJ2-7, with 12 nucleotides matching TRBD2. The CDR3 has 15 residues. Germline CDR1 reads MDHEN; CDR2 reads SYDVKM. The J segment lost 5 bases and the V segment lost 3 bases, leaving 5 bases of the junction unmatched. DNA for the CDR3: TGTGCCAGCAGTTTCCCAGGACTAGCGGGGAACGAGCAGTACTTC. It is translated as CASSFPGLAGNEQYF. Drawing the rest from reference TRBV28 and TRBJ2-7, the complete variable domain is DVKVTQSSRYLVKRTGEKVFLECVQDMDHENMFWYRQDPGLGLRLIYFSYDVKMKEKGDIPEGYSVSREKKERFSLILESASTNQTSMYLCASSFPGLAGNEQYFGPGTRLTVT.

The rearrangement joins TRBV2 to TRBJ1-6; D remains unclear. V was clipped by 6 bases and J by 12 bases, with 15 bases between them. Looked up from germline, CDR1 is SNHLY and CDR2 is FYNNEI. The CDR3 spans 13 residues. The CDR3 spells CASSDGLILPLHF. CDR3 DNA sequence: TGTGCCAGCAGCGACGGACTGATCCTACCCCTCCACTTT. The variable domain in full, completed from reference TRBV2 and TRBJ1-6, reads EPEVTQTPSHQVTQMGQEVILRCVPISNHLYFYWYRQILGQKVEFLVSFYNNEISEKSEIFDDQFSVERPDGSNFTLKIRSTKLEDSAMYFCASSDGLILPLHFGNGTRLTVT.

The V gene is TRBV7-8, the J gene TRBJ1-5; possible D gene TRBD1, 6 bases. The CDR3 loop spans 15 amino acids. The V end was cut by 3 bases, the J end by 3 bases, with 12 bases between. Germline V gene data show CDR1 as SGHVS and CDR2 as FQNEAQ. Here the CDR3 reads CASSFIRGDNQPQHF. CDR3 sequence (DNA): TGTGCCAGCAGCTTCATCAGGGGCGACAATCAGCCCCAGCATTTT.

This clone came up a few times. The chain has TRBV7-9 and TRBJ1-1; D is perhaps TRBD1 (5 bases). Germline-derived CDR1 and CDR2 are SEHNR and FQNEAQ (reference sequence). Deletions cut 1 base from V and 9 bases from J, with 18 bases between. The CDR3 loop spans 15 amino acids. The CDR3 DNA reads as TGTGCCAGCAGCTTAGAAGGTCTAGCGGGACGTCAAGCTTTCTTT. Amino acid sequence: CASSLEGLAGRQAFF.

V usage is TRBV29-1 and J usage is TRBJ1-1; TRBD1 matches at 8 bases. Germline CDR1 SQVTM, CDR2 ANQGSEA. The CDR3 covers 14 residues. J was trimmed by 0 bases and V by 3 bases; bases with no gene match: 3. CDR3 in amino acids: CSVERTGMNTEAFF. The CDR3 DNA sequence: TGCAGCGTTGAGAGGACAGGGATGAACACTGAAGCTTTCTTT.

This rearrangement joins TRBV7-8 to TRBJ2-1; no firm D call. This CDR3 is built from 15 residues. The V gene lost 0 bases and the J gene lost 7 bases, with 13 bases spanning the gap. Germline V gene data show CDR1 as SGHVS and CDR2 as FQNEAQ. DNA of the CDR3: TGTGCCAGCAGCTTAGCGAAGGTAGCAAGGAATGAGCAGTTCTTC. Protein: CASSLAKVARNEQFF.

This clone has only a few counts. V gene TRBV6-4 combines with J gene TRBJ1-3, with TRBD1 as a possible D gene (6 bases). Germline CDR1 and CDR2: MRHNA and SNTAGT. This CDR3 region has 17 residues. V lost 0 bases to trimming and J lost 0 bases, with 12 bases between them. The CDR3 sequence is CASSDSPDRRSGNTIYF. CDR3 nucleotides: TGTGCCAGCAGTGACTCTCCCGACAGGCGCTCTGGAAACACCATATATTTT.

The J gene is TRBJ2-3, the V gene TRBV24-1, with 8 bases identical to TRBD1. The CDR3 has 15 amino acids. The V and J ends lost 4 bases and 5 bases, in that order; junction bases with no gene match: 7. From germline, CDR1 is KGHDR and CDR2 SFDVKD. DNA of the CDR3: TGTGCCACCAGTGACCCAGGGGGGACAGGAGATACGCAGTATTTT. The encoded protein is CATSDPGGTGDTQYF.

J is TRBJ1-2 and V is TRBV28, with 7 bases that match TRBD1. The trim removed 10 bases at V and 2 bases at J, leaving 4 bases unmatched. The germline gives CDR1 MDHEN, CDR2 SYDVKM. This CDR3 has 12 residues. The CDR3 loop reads CAIQGQNYGYTF. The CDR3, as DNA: TGTGCCATCCAGGGACAGAACTATGGCTACACCTTC.

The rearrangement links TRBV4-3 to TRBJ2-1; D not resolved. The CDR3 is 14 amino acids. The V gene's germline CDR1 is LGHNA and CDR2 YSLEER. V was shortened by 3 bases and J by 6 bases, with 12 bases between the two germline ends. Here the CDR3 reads CASSHSRASNEQFF. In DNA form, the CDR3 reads TGCGCCAGCAGCCATTCCCGAGCAAGCAATGAGCAGTTCTTC.

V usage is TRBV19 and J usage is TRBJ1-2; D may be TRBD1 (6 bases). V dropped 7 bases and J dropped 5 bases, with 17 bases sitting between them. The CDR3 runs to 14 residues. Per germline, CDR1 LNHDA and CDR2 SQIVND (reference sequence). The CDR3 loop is CASTWGTLVYGYTF. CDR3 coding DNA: TGTGCCAGTACCTGGGGGACACTCGTATATGGCTACACCTTC.

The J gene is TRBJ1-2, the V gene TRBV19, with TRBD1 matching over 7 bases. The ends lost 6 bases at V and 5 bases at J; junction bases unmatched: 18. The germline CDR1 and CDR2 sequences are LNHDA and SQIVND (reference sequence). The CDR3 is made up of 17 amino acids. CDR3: CASSQMGQPTLGYGYTF. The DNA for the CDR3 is TGTGCCAGTAGCCAAATGGGACAGCCAACTCTCGGGTATGGCTACACCTTC.

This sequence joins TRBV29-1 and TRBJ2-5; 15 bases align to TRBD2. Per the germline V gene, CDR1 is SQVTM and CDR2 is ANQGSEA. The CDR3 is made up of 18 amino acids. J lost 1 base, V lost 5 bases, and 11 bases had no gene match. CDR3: CSVLGTSGGSSLQETQYF. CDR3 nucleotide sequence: TGCAGCGTTCTCGGGACTAGCGGGGGGTCTTCACTCCAAGAGACCCAGTACTTC.